The clone carrying this TCR beta chain was observed many times. What it binds is not known. Germline loops: CDR1 SNHLY, CDR2 FYNNEI. This CDR3 is built from 14 residues. V was clipped by 3 bases and J by 0 bases, with 9 bases between them. Libraries for naive CD8 T cells, which were made from roughly 21,000 to 960,000 sorted cells, drew on 10%, 30% or 50% of the RNA. Sorting was used to obtain naive CD8 T cells (CD8+CD4-CCR7+CD45RA+). The data stem from a study of molecular identifiers for immune sequencing clone quantification. In preparing bulk TCR libraries, previously described methods and listed TCR primers were used. TCRdb re-called the PCR reads with MiXCR, one entry per CDR3 protein. The sample yields some 320,000 distinct CDR3 sequences, around a fifth seen once. Findings and caveats of the study: Single-cell amounts of spiked Jurkat TCR RNA were reportedly detectable among approximately 1 million naive cells.

V and J are TRBV2 and TRBJ2-7, with D possibly TRBD2 on 5 matching bases. Sequenced input: naive CD8+ T cells from blood, with Jurkat cell RNA spiked in. Subset denoted: FACS-sorted CD8+CD4-CCR7+CD45RA+ naive T cells. The source of this sequence is a human donor in good health. Some libraries in this study had Jurkat cell RNA spiked in. For the CDR3, the DNA is TGTGCCAGCAGTGACGGGCGGGTCTCCTACGAGCAGTACTTC. Encoded protein: CASSDGRVSYEQYF.